Shown below are 32 T cell receptor beta chains from a single sample sequenced in a study of shared clonotypes between healthy human individuals (dated by TCRdb to about 2020). Libraries were built with the immunoSEQ multiplex PCR assay. As stored in TCRdb, this immuneACCESS dataset retains in-frame rearrangements with V and J assigned. A fraction of the clones does not appear; measured against another copy, unresolved V genes explain less than half of the discrepancy, and the remainder lacks a known reason. Here the sample has 2,500,000 or so clones; around 90% occur a single time. Jointly, the top ten make up more than 0.35% of the sample. Sequences were obtained from naive CD4+ T cells from PBMCs. Reading the label with the study, this specimen's cell subset or site is: CD45RA+ positively selected. The source is a man younger than 35 in good health. Some clones in this sample may be carry-over from other donors' samples.

The CDR3 sequence is CASSHPRNSGNTIYF. CDR3 DNA: TGCGCCAGCAGCCATCCCCGCAATAGTGGAAACACCATATATTTT. This chain connects TRBV4-3 to TRBJ1-3, with unresolved D. The germline V gene encodes CDR1 LGHNA and CDR2 YSLEER. The CDR3 contains 15 residues. V was trimmed by 3 bases and J by 3 bases, leaving 12 bases between them.

The genes are TRBV7-2 and TRBJ2-3; TRBD1 matches at 9 bases. The J segment lost 6 bases and the V segment lost 5 bases, leaving 6 bases of the junction unmatched. In germline, CDR1 is SGHTA, CDR2 FQGNSA. The CDR3 runs 14 residues. The CDR3 DNA reads as TGTGCCAGCAGCCCGGGGACAGGGTGGGATACGCAGTATTTT. This encodes CASSPGTGWDTQYF.

This chain uses TRBV29-1 with TRBJ1-1; D gene uncertain. Germline assignment: CDR1 SQVTM and CDR2 ANQGSEA. This CDR3 has 9 residues. Trimming stripped 8 bases from V and 6 bases from J, with 7 bases between. The CDR3 loop is CSSGPEAFF. CDR3 nucleotide sequence: TGCAGCTCAGGACCTGAAGCTTTCTTT.

The chain carries TRBV5-1 and TRBJ2-3, with D perhaps TRBD2 (6 bases). The CDR3 extends over 16 amino acids. Germline-derived CDR1 and CDR2 are SGHRS and YFSETQ. V was pared by 0 bases and J by 0 bases, with 11 bases between. The CDR3 region is CASSLGTNWSTDTQYF. The CDR3 coding sequence is TGCGCCAGCAGCTTGGGGACTAATTGGAGCACAGATACGCAGTATTTT.

This chain connects TRBV7-6 to TRBJ1-1; 7 nucleotides agree with TRBD1. V lost 1 base, J lost 1 base, and 3 bases stayed unmatched. The CDR3 loop spans 15 amino acids. CDR1 SGHVS and CDR2 FNYEAQ come from the germline V gene. CDR3 bases: TGTGCCAGCAGCTTAGAGTGGGACAGGAACACTGAAGCTTTCTTT. This encodes CASSLEWDRNTEAFF.

Here the CDR3 reads CASRGDSENYGYTF. In DNA form, the CDR3 reads TGTGCCAGTAGGGGGGACAGCGAAAACTATGGCTACACCTTC. The gene calls are TRBV19 and TRBJ1-2, with 7 bases fitting TRBD1. The CDR3 length is 14 residues. Germline V lookup: CDR1 LNHDA, CDR2 SQIVND (reference sequence). V lost 6 bases to trimming and J lost 2 bases; unmatched junction nucleotides: 6.

V gene TRBV27 combines with J gene TRBJ1-2; 7 nucleotides agree with TRBD1. The V and J ends lost 1 base and 8 bases, in that order; junction bases with no gene match: 10. CDR1 and CDR2 (germline): MNHEY, SMNVEV (reference sequence). This CDR3 contains 15 residues. DNA for the CDR3: TGTGCCAGCAGTTTATTAGGGGGCAACCTAGTCGGCTACACCTTC. Translated: CASSLLGGNLVGYTF.

V usage is TRBV11-2 and J usage is TRBJ2-7; D gene unclear. The germline CDR1 and CDR2 sequences are SGHAT and FQNNGV. The CDR3 is 10 residues long. V lost 2 bases and J 7 bases, leaving 3 bases between the germline ends. The CDR3 here is CASSLWEQYF. CDR3 DNA sequence: TGTGCCAGCAGCTTATGGGAGCAGTACTTC.

This clone was seen just once. V and J are TRBV28 and TRBJ1-2, with no clear D. The V and J ends lost 2 bases and 9 bases respectively, with 10 bases between them. The CDR3 covers 12 residues. Germline V gene lookup returns CDR1 MDHEN and CDR2 SYDVKM. The CDR3 sequence is CASSLISRSYTF. In nucleotides, the CDR3 is TGTGCCAGCAGTTTAATAAGCAGGAGCTACACCTTC.

The chain carries TRBV10-3 and TRBJ2-2; 11 bases agree with TRBD2. The V gene end was trimmed by 6 bases and the J gene end by 6 bases; junction bases not matched to a gene: 15. The CDR3 is made up of 18 amino acids. CDR1 and CDR2 from the germline V gene are ENHRY and SYGVKD. Here the CDR3 reads CAISEGLAVNPRAGELFF. CDR3 DNA: TGTGCCATCAGCGAGGGACTAGCGGTTAACCCTCGCGCCGGGGAGCTGTTTTTT.

V is TRBV9 and J is TRBJ2-1; 10 nucleotides line up with TRBD2. Germline V gives CDR1 SGDLS, CDR2 YYNGEE. V lost 4 bases to trimming and J lost 4 bases; unmatched junction nucleotides: 5. CDR3 length: 15 amino acids. CDR3 in amino acids: CASSYTSGKYNEQFF. CDR3 nucleotides: TGTGCCAGCAGCTACACTAGCGGGAAATACAATGAGCAGTTCTTC.

The chain's CDR3 is CASSRGGTTDTQYF. CDR3 coding DNA: TGTGCCAGCAGCCGGGGCGGGACCACAGATACGCAGTATTTT. The chain links TRBV4-2 to TRBJ2-3, with TRBD2 as a possible D gene (6 bases). The V end lost 4 bases, the J end lost 2 bases, and 10 bases lay between the germline ends. CDR3 length equals 14 residues. Per germline, CDR1 LGHNA and CDR2 YNFKEQ.

The chain recombines TRBV15 with TRBJ2-5; D unclear. Trimming removed 0 bases at V and 7 bases at J, with 21 bases between. This CDR3 has 17 amino acids. The V gene's germline CDR1 is LNHNV and CDR2 YYDKDF (reference sequence). The CDR3 region is CATSRDPMNSHIWTQYF. CDR3 bases: TGTGCCACCAGCAGAGATCCCATGAACTCCCATATTTGGACCCAGTACTTC.

The V gene is TRBV5-4, the J gene TRBJ2-3; weak D call: TRBD2 (6 bases). The CDR3 extends over 15 amino acids. Germline V gives CDR1 SGHNT, CDR2 YYREEE (reference sequence). Trimming pared 0 bases from V and 4 bases from J, leaving 12 bases between. CDR3 DNA: TGTGCCAGCAGCTTGGTCCGGGAGAGAGCAGATACGCAGTATTTT. Protein: CASSLVRERADTQYF. Drawing the rest from reference TRBV5-4 and TRBJ2-3, the complete variable domain is ETGVTQSPTHLIKTRGQQVTLRCSSQSGHNTVSWYQQALGQGPQFIFQYYREEENGRGNFPPRFSGLQFPNYSSELNVNALELDDSALYLCASSLVRERADTQYFGPGTRLTVL.

CDR3 loop: CASRSGQFGDTQYF. CDR3 coding DNA: TGTGCCAGCAGATCGGGACAGTTTGGGGATACGCAGTATTTT. The rearrangement links TRBV6-5 to TRBJ2-3; the match to TRBD1 covers 7 bases. Trimming took 6 bases from V and 6 from J; bases not matched to a gene: 9. Germline CDR1 is MNHEY and CDR2 is SVGAGI. This CDR3 contains 14 residues.

The gene calls are TRBV28 and TRBJ1-4; the D gene is possibly TRBD1 (5 bases). The V end was cut by 7 bases, the J end by 14 bases, with 20 bases between. The germline V gene has CDR1 MDHEN and CDR2 SYDVKM. The CDR3 runs 13 residues. The CDR3 nucleotides are TGTGCCAGCACTACTACCGGGACCCGGCGTCTGTTTTTT. It yields the protein CASTTTGTRRLFF.

The chain carries TRBV28 and TRBJ2-7, with 11 bases fitting TRBD2. CDR1 is MDHEN and CDR2 is SYDVKM in the germline V gene. Losses at the gene ends were 6 bases for V and 2 bases for J; bases not matched to a gene: 15. The CDR3 totals 18 residues. The CDR3 reads CASSSPGTSGFSPYEQYF. The CDR3 bases are TGTGCCAGCAGCTCCCCCGGGACTAGCGGTTTCAGCCCCTACGAGCAGTACTTC. Together with reference TRBV28 and TRBJ2-7, the CDR3 gives the full variable domain: DVKVTQSSRYLVKRTGEKVFLECVQDMDHENMFWYRQDPGLGLRLIYFSYDVKMKEKGDIPEGYSVSREKKERFSLILESASTNQTSMYLCASSSPGTSGFSPYEQYFGPGTRLTVT.

The chain employs TRBV4-2 and TRBJ2-1, with D perhaps assigned TRBD1 or TRBD2 (5 bases each). With 1 base removed from V and 2 bases from J, the gap between germline ends came to 21 bases. From germline, CDR1 is LGHNA and CDR2 YNFKEQ. The CDR3 sequence is 19 residues long. CDR3 DNA: TGTGCCAGCAGCCAAGGTGACGGCGTGGCCACGGGGCCCTACAATGAGCAGTTCTTC. This encodes CASSQGDGVATGPYNEQFF.

The V call is TRBV10-2, the J call TRBJ2-7; 14 bases are shared with TRBD2. CDR1 and CDR2 (germline): WSHSY, SAAADI. The CDR3 consists of 15 residues. The V gene end was trimmed by 6 bases and the J gene end by 0 bases; junction bases not matched to a gene: 1. CDR3 in DNA: TGCGCCAGCAGGGGGACTAGCGGGAGCTCCTACGAGCAGTACTTC. It encodes CASRGTSGSSYEQYF.

This chain's CDR3 is CAIKRTRETYNEQFF. In DNA, the CDR3 is TGTGCCATCAAACGGACTCGGGAAACCTACAATGAGCAGTTCTTC. This chain links TRBV10-3 with TRBJ2-1; perhaps TRBD2 as D (5 bases). This CDR3 spans 15 amino acids. With 7 bases removed from V and 2 bases from J, the gap between germline ends came to 15 bases. Germline V CDR1 and CDR2: ENHRY, SYGVKD.

The V gene is TRBV5-1, the J gene TRBJ1-1; D may be TRBD1 (5 bases). V lost 6 bases to trimming and J lost 1 base, with 10 bases between them. CDR3 size: 13 residues. From germline, CDR1 is SGHRS and CDR2 YFSETQ. DNA of the CDR3: TGCGCCAGCAACTTACAGGAGAACACTGAAGCTTTCTTT. Translating it yields CASNLQENTEAFF.

This clone was counted once. V and J are TRBV28 and TRBJ1-2, with TRBD1 matching 8 bases. There are 12 residues in the CDR3. Germline trimming cut 7 bases from V and 8 bases from J; bases unmatched to any gene: 6. In germline, CDR1 is MDHEN, CDR2 SYDVKM. CDR3 nucleotide sequence: TGTGCCAGCATTCGACAGGGGATCGGCTACACCTTC. Translation gives CASIRQGIGYTF.

This chain uses TRBV28 with TRBJ1-5; D is ambiguous. In germline, CDR1 is MDHEN, CDR2 SYDVKM. The CDR3 loop spans 16 amino acids. Trimming shortened V by 3 bases and J by 4 bases, and 16 bases separated the two germline ends. The CDR3 region has the DNA TGTGCCAGCAGTTTCTTCGGGTCCTGGGGAAATCAGCCCCAGCATTTT. It yields the protein CASSFFGSWGNQPQHF.

The chain recombines TRBV9 with TRBJ2-1; D unclear. Germline V gives CDR1 SGDLS, CDR2 YYNGEE. V lost 2 bases, J lost 3 bases, and 9 bases lay in between. The CDR3 is made up of 14 amino acids. CDR3 amino acids: CASSVSTHYNEQFF. Written as DNA, the CDR3 is TGTGCCAGCAGCGTTTCGACCCACTACAATGAGCAGTTCTTC.

The chain has TRBV7-9 and TRBJ2-5; D call uncertain. V lost 4 bases, J lost 2 bases, and 17 bases lay in between. This CDR3 has 16 amino acids. The germline gives CDR1 SEHNR, CDR2 FQNEAQ (reference sequence). CDR3 amino acids: CASSSPWVVRQETQYF. The CDR3 nucleotides read TGTGCCAGCAGCTCGCCCTGGGTAGTCCGGCAAGAGACCCAGTACTTC.

The chain uses TRBV15 and TRBJ1-1; 7 bases are shared with TRBD1. Trimming removed 1 base from V and 10 bases from J; junction bases left unmatched: 9. This CDR3 spans 14 amino acids. CDR1 is LNHNV, CDR2 YYDKDF, per germline (reference sequence). As DNA, the CDR3 is TGTGCCACCAGCAGAGGCAGACAGGGAATGTTAGCTTTCTTT. Amino acid sequence: CATSRGRQGMLAFF.

This clone was seen a single time. The chain employs TRBV7-3 and TRBJ1-2; 9 bases align to TRBD1. The J segment lost 7 bases and the V segment lost 6 bases, leaving 6 bases of the junction unmatched. The CDR3 contains 13 residues. Germline-derived CDR1 and CDR2 are SGHTA and FQGTGA. As DNA, the CDR3 is TGTGCCAGCAGTCCGGACAGGGGAAGTGGCTACACCTTC. Translated, it gives CASSPDRGSGYTF.

V gene TRBV25-1 combines with J gene TRBJ2-4, with a tentative D call TRBD2 (6 bases). This CDR3 is built from 13 residues. V lost 9 bases, J lost 0 bases, and 9 bases lay in between. CDR1 is MGHDK, CDR2 SYGVNS, per germline. The CDR3 here is CARPGLAKNIQYF. The CDR3 region has the DNA TGTGCCAGACCGGGACTAGCCAAAAACATTCAGTACTTC.

The CDR3 DNA is TGCGCCAGCAGCTTGAATTCAGCCAACAATGAGCAGTTCTTC. This encodes CASSLNSANNEQFF. V and J are TRBV5-1 and TRBJ2-1; D gene unclear. V was cut by 1 base and J by 5 bases, with 10 bases left in between. This CDR3 is 14 amino acids long. Germline CDR1 reads SGHRS; CDR2 reads YFSETQ.

This clone was counted a single time. The CDR3 nucleotides read TGTGCCACCAGCAGAGAGCCGGGAGGGACTTACGAGCAGTACTTC. Protein sequence: CATSREPGGTYEQYF. V usage is TRBV15 and J usage is TRBJ2-7; 8 bases are shared with TRBD2. The CDR3 extends over 15 amino acids. The ends lost 0 bases at V and 4 bases at J; junction bases unmatched: 5. Looked up from germline, CDR1 is LNHNV and CDR2 is YYDKDF (reference sequence).

Concerning this clone: In the same sample, other DNA sequences code for this CDR3. The gene calls are TRBV7-9 and TRBJ2-1, with 10 bases aligning to TRBD1. Germline V gene data show CDR1 as SEHNR and CDR2 as FQNEAQ (reference sequence). V was clipped by 5 bases and J by 4 bases; unmatched bases: 5. The CDR3 has 15 residues. CDR3 loop: CASSTRQGAYNEQFF. The CDR3 DNA follows: TGTGCCAGCAGCACGAGACAGGGGGCTTACAATGAGCAGTTCTTC.

The genes are TRBV9 and TRBJ2-5; TRBD2 agrees at 13 bases. Trimming at V came to 3 bases and at J to 1 base, leaving 9 bases not matched to a gene. The CDR3 spans 18 residues. Germline V gene sequence: CDR1 SGDLS, CDR2 YYNGEE. The CDR3 region has the DNA TGTGCCAGCAGCGCGATGACTAGCGGGAGGCGCAGCCAAGAGACCCAGTACTTC. Translating gives CASSAMTSGRRSQETQYF.